These 27 T cell receptor beta chains were all obtained from the same sample, sequenced in a study of T cell repertoires in cytomegalovirus infection. A single record per CDR3 protein comes from TCRdb applying MiXCR to the reads. The profile shows roughly 920,000 distinct CDR3 sequences, around 29% of them singletons. No antigen has been identified for these receptors. This sample comprised cultured CD8+ T cells from PBMCs, obtained from culture after CMV antigen stimulation. Every receptor here comes from a human donor in good health (CMV status not recorded). Some clones in this sample may be carry-over from other donors' samples.

This chain uses TRBV11-3 with TRBJ1-5; 8 bases line up with TRBD1. J gave up 5 bases and V 5 bases, and 23 bases lay outside the gene matches. There are 20 residues in the CDR3. Germline V gene lookup returns CDR1 SGHNT and CDR2 YENEEA. The CDR3 DNA is TGTGCCAGCAGCCATCCAAACTCGGGACAGGCGAATGACTCTTATCAGCCCCAGCATTTT. Protein: CASSHPNSGQANDSYQPQHF. Drawing the rest from reference TRBV11-3 and TRBJ1-5, the complete variable domain is EAGVVQSPRYKIIEKKQPVAFWCNPISGHNTLYWYLQNLGQGPELLIRYENEEAVDDSQLPKDRFSAERLKGVDSTLKIQPAELGDSAVYLCASSHPNSGQANDSYQPQHFGDGTRLSIL.

This clonotype occurred a few times. V usage is TRBV19 and J usage is TRBJ1-1, with D unclear. The CDR3 covers 14 residues. Trimming cost V 7 bases and J 0 bases, with 12 bases left between them. Per the germline V gene, CDR1 is LNHDA and CDR2 is SQIVND (reference sequence). The CDR3 region is CASNPDGMNTEAFF. The CDR3 bases are TGTGCCAGTAACCCGGACGGTATGAACACTGAAGCTTTCTTT.

This clonotype showed up just once. In nucleotides, the CDR3 is TGTGCCAGCAGCTGGGGGGATCGCACAGATACGCAGTATTTT. Translating it yields CASSWGDRTDTQYF. The chain uses TRBV5-4 and TRBJ2-3, with D perhaps TRBD2 (6 bases). Trimming removed 3 bases from V and 1 base from J, with 9 bases in between. This CDR3 comprises 14 residues. The germline V gene encodes CDR1 SGHNT and CDR2 YYREEE (reference sequence).

The chain is built from TRBV4-1 and TRBJ2-5, with 10 bases that match TRBD1. The CDR3 runs 15 residues. Germline-derived CDR1 and CDR2 are MGHRA and YSYEKL. The ends lost 4 bases at V and 3 bases at J; junction bases unmatched: 5. The CDR3 reads CASSPDRGGKETQYF. The DNA for the CDR3 is TGCGCCAGCAGCCCGGACAGGGGGGGAAAAGAGACCCAGTACTTC.

This chain uses TRBV27 with TRBJ2-2; D ambiguous. Germline assignment: CDR1 MNHEY and CDR2 SMNVEV (reference sequence). This CDR3 has 18 residues. V was cut by 0 bases and J by 3 bases, with 17 bases left in between. The CDR3 DNA reads as TGTGCCAGCAGTTTATCAGCCTTCCTGGGGTTTGACACCGGGGAGCTGTTTTTT. Translated, it gives CASSLSAFLGFDTGELFF.

The chain joins TRBV7-3 to TRBJ2-5; 16 positions match TRBD2. V trimming: 5 bases; J trimming: 9 bases; junction bases outside the gene matches: 21. This CDR3 contains 20 residues. In germline, CDR1 is SGHTA, CDR2 FQGTGA. The CDR3 loop reads CASSPFGGLAGGGHREAQYF. Here the CDR3 DNA reads TGTGCCAGCAGCCCGTTTGGGGGACTAGCGGGGGGGGGGCACCGCGAGGCCCAGTACTTC.

The gene calls are TRBV12-3 or TRBV12-4 and TRBJ2-7, with 12 bases identical to TRBD1. V was pared by 4 bases and J by 5 bases, with 3 bases of the junction left unmatched. This CDR3 has 14 amino acids. CDR3 residues: CASSWGQGANEQYF. Written as DNA, the CDR3 is TGTGCCAGCAGTTGGGGACAGGGGGCAAACGAGCAGTACTTC.

J is TRBJ2-7 and V is TRBV29-1, with D perhaps matching TRBD2 (6 bases). From germline, CDR1 is SQVTM and CDR2 ANQGSEA. The CDR3 loop spans 13 amino acids. The V end was cut by 8 bases, the J end by 5 bases, with 19 bases between. The CDR3: CSSLTGGTHEQYF. DNA for the CDR3: TGCAGCTCCCTCACCGGAGGGACCCACGAGCAGTACTTC.

This clonotype was seen a handful of times. This chain joins TRBV10-1 and TRBJ2-7; D remains unclear. Germline values: CDR1 WNHNN, CDR2 SYGVQD (reference sequence). This CDR3 is 11 amino acids long. The CDR3 loop is CARSSLSEQYF. CDR3 sequence (DNA): TGCGCAAGAAGCAGTTTGTCTGAGCAGTACTTC.

The chain joins TRBV4-1 to TRBJ1-5; 7 bases map to TRBD1. The CDR3 runs to 16 residues. Germline CDR1 is MGHRA and CDR2 is YSYEKL. Unmatched junction bases numbered 13, after V lost 5 bases and J lost 6 bases. CDR3 in DNA: TGCGCCAGCAGCTCCGGGACAGTCAACGGAGGTCAGCCCCAGCATTTT. It codes for CASSSGTVNGGQPQHF.

There are a few counts of this clonotype. The CDR3 sequence: CASSVPGTSVKETQYF. The CDR3 DNA follows: TGTGCCAGCAGTGTACCCGGGACTAGCGTTAAAGAGACCCAGTACTTC. The chain couples TRBV6-1 to TRBJ2-5; 10 bases are a match to TRBD2. V gave up 4 bases and J gave up 3 bases; unmatched junction bases: 8. The germline V gene has CDR1 MNHNS and CDR2 SASEGT. This CDR3 region has 16 residues.

There are a few counts of this clonotype. J is TRBJ2-1 and V is TRBV6-1, with D tentatively TRBD1 or TRBD2 (6 bases each). Germline loops: CDR1 MNHNS, CDR2 SASEGT. CDR3 size: 16 residues. Trimming shortened V by 2 bases and J by 8 bases, and 19 bases separated the two germline ends. The CDR3 DNA sequence: TGTGCCAGCAGTGAAACAGGGAGGACGGGTGGGGATGAGCAGTTCTTC. Its translation is CASSETGRTGGDEQFF.

The J gene is TRBJ2-1, the V gene TRBV6-5; TRBD1 is a possible D gene (6 bases). There are 18 residues in the CDR3. Germline V gene sequence: CDR1 MNHEY, CDR2 SVGAGI. V lost 0 bases to trimming and J lost 0 bases, with 15 bases between them. CDR3 residues: CASSYSPQGSSSYNEQFF. CDR3 DNA sequence: TGTGCCAGCAGTTACTCGCCCCAGGGGTCCAGCTCCTACAATGAGCAGTTCTTC.

This clonotype was seen once. The rearrangement links TRBV20-1 to TRBJ2-1, with TRBD2 identical over 13 bases. This CDR3 contains 15 residues. Germline V gives CDR1 DFQATT, CDR2 SNEGSKA (reference sequence). With 5 bases clipped from V and 6 bases from J, the junction kept 7 bases outside the gene matches. CDR3 in DNA: TGCAGTGCTCACCCGGGACTAGCGGGGTTCAATGAGCAGTTCTTC. This codes for CSAHPGLAGFNEQFF.

J is TRBJ1-2 and V is TRBV2; no clear D gene. In germline, CDR1 is SNHLY, CDR2 FYNNEI. CDR3 length: 15 residues. V lost 5 bases and J 2 bases, leaving 15 bases between the germline ends. CDR3: CASSPRVDGNYGYTF. In nucleotides, the CDR3 is TGTGCCAGCAGTCCACGGGTTGACGGGAACTATGGCTACACCTTC.

This chain links TRBV7-9 with TRBJ1-3; no reliable D call. Germline CDR1 reads SEHNR; CDR2 reads FQNEAQ (reference sequence). V was shortened by 7 bases and J by 0 bases, with 19 bases between the two germline ends. This CDR3 is built from 17 residues. CDR3 DNA sequence: TGTGCCAGCACCAAAACTCTCGGGTTTAGCTCTGGAAACACCATATATTTT. Translation: CASTKTLGFSSGNTIYF.

The chain employs TRBV6-2 or TRBV6-3 and TRBJ2-1; 8 bases line up with TRBD1. From germline, CDR1 is MNHEY and CDR2 SVGEGT. The CDR3 totals 15 residues. The V segment lost 6 bases and the J segment 7 bases; nucleotides outside the gene matches: 11. CDR3 nucleotide sequence: TGTGCCAGCAGCTCGGGGCAGGGGGCGCGGAATGAGCAGTTCTTC. Protein: CASSSGQGARNEQFF.

This sequence joins TRBV6-6 and TRBJ2-1; D gene ambiguous. Trimming took off 3 bases at V and 0 bases at J, with 9 bases between the two ends. In germline, CDR1 is MNHNY, CDR2 SVGAGI (reference sequence). The CDR3 has 15 residues. Here the CDR3 reads CASSYNQFSYNEQFF. The CDR3 DNA is TGTGCCAGCAGTTATAACCAGTTCTCCTACAATGAGCAGTTCTTC.

This clonotype appeared many times. The gene calls are TRBV12-3 or TRBV12-4 and TRBJ1-5, with 10 bases identical to TRBD1. V lost 6 bases and J lost 7; bases outside the gene matches: 18. This CDR3 is 18 amino acids long. The CDR3 DNA is TGTGCCAGCAGCCTTAGGGTTCGGGGACAGGGGACGCGACAGCCCCAGCATTTT. Its translation is CASSLRVRGQGTRQPQHF.

This clonotype was recorded a few times. This rearrangement joins TRBV7-2 to TRBJ1-2; the match to TRBD1 covers 7 bases. J gave up 7 bases and V 1 base, and 3 bases lay outside the gene matches. CDR1 and CDR2 from the germline V gene are SGHTA and FQGNSA. This CDR3 has 13 amino acids. CDR3 sequence (DNA): TGTGCCAGCAGCTTAGGGAGGGGGCCTGGCTACACCTTC. Encoded protein: CASSLGRGPGYTF. The full variable domain, rest sourced from reference TRBV7-2 and TRBJ1-2, is GAGVSQSPSNKVTEKGKDVELRCDPISGHTALYWYRQSLGQGLEFLIYFQGNSAPDKSGLPSDRFSAERTGGSVSTLTIQRTQQEDSAVYLCASSLGRGPGYTFGSGTRLTVV.

V is TRBV10-3 and J is TRBJ2-3; 13 nucleotides match TRBD2. Germline CDR1 reads ENHRY; CDR2 reads SYGVKD. Unmatched junction bases numbered 6, after V lost 6 bases and J lost 6 bases. The CDR3 contains 15 residues. The DNA of the CDR3 is TGTGCCATCAGACGGACTAGCGGGGGAATCGATACGCAGTATTTT. Translated, it gives CAIRRTSGGIDTQYF.

The genes are TRBV19 and TRBJ2-2; D remains ambiguous. Germline lookup yields CDR1 LNHDA and CDR2 SQIVND (reference sequence). Deletions cut 3 bases from V and 6 bases from J, with 5 bases between. The CDR3 sequence is 12 residues long. In nucleotides, the CDR3 is TGTGCCAGTAGTATCGCACCCGGGGAGCTGTTTTTT. Its translation is CASSIAPGELFF.

The chain combines TRBV6-1 with TRBJ2-7; TRBD1 matches 7 bases. CDR1 is MNHNS, CDR2 SASEGT, per germline. With 6 bases clipped from V and 0 bases from J, the junction kept 2 bases outside the gene matches. This CDR3 has 13 amino acids. Here the CDR3 DNA reads TGTGCCAGCAGGGACAGGAGCTCCTACGAGCAGTACGTC. This sequence encodes CASRDRSSYEQYV.

In its sample, this clonotype was seen many times. The chain carries TRBV7-8 and TRBJ2-5, with 14 bases fitting TRBD2. The CDR3 extends over 16 amino acids. The germline V gene encodes CDR1 SGHVS and CDR2 FQNEAQ. V lost 5 bases to trimming and J lost 1 base; unmatched junction nucleotides: 3. The CDR3 nucleotides read TGTGCCAGCAGCCCAGGACTAGCGGGGGGCCAAGAGACCCAGTACTTC. This encodes CASSPGLAGGQETQYF.

V and J are TRBV7-3 and TRBJ2-5; 9 bases are shared with TRBD2. The CDR3 loop spans 15 amino acids. Unmatched junction bases numbered 7, after V lost 4 bases and J lost 4 bases. Germline V CDR1 and CDR2: SGHTA, FQGTGA. The CDR3 sequence: CASSSGGGAGETQYF. In nucleotides, the CDR3 is TGTGCCAGCAGCTCCGGCGGGGGGGCCGGAGAGACCCAGTACTTC.

The table lists this clonotype with a few counts. This rearrangement joins TRBV7-9 to TRBJ2-7, with D unclear. Germline V CDR1 and CDR2: SEHNR, FQNEAQ (reference sequence). V was trimmed by 3 bases and J by 13 bases, leaving 13 bases between them. The CDR3 is 11 amino acids. The CDR3 region is CASSFGQESYV. The CDR3 nucleotides are TGTGCCAGCAGCTTCGGGCAGGAGAGTTACGTC.

This clonotype was seen a few times. The V and J genes are TRBV27 and TRBJ2-3; 16 nucleotides align to TRBD2. The germline V gene has CDR1 MNHEY and CDR2 SMNVEV (reference sequence). J was trimmed by 4 bases and V by 6 bases; bases with no gene match: 16. This CDR3 region has 20 residues. CDR3 bases: TGTGCCAGCAGCTCCTATGCTCCGGGACTAGCGGGGGGGCGTTCAGATACGCAGTATTTT. The encoded protein is CASSSYAPGLAGGRSDTQYF.